This entry lists 9 T cell receptor beta chains sequenced from one sample in a study of blood T cell repertoires in COVID-19. Profiling relied on immunoSEQ multiplex PCR, and the TCRdb table lists in-frame clones only, not all of them. The repertoire consists of hundreds of thousands of clones, with 75% to 90% occurring once and the leading ten covering over 10%. The sample taken for sequencing was peripheral blood. All receptors come from a woman in her sixties with active or convalescent COVID-19.

J is TRBJ1-2 and V is TRBV5-4; D not resolved. The CDR3 is 12 amino acids. CDR1 SGHNT and CDR2 YYREEE come from the germline V gene (reference sequence). The V end lost 1 base, the J end lost 7 bases, and 8 bases lay between the germline ends. The CDR3 sequence is CASSLYLAGYTF. The CDR3, as DNA: TGTGCCAGCAGCTTGTATTTAGCTGGCTACACCTTC.

In this sample, this clone turned up many times. The chain links TRBV5-1 to TRBJ2-7; 8 bases are shared with TRBD2. Trimming cost V 2 bases and J 3 bases; bases outside gene matches: 7. Germline assignment: CDR1 SGHRS and CDR2 YFSETQ. The CDR3 contains 15 residues. This CDR3 is CASSFGGAPNYEQYF. CDR3 coding DNA: TGCGCCAGCAGCTTCGGGGGGGCCCCAAACTACGAGCAGTACTTC.

The chain joins TRBV19 to TRBJ1-5; TRBD1 might be the D (5 bases). CDR1 and CDR2 from the germline V gene are LNHDA and SQIVND (reference sequence). This CDR3 spans 13 amino acids. Trimming left V 4 bases short and J 7 bases short, with 11 bases between. CDR3 in amino acids: CASSTRVGQPQHF. The CDR3 region has the DNA TGTGCCAGTAGTACCAGGGTCGGCCAGCCCCAGCATTTT.

This sequence joins TRBV6-5 and TRBJ1-2; 7 nucleotides align to TRBD1. Losses at the gene ends were 2 bases for V and 8 bases for J; bases not matched to a gene: 8. CDR3 length: 14 residues. Germline V gene data show CDR1 as MNHEY and CDR2 as SVGAGI. The CDR3 sequence is CASSYIDRAGGYTF. In DNA, the CDR3 is TGTGCCAGCAGTTACATCGACAGGGCCGGGGGCTACACCTTC.

V is TRBV5-1 and J is TRBJ2-5; TRBD2 agrees at 11 bases. The CDR3 totals 18 residues. The germline CDR1 and CDR2 sequences are SGHRS and YFSETQ. V was pared by 4 bases and J by 2 bases, with 13 bases of the junction left unmatched. The CDR3 DNA reads TGCGCCAGCAGCCCGGCGGTCCCGGGACTAGCGGTACAAGAGACCCAGTACTTC. Its translation: CASSPAVPGLAVQETQYF.

The chain uses TRBV27 and TRBJ2-7; tentative D call: TRBD1 (6 bases). Germline-derived CDR1 and CDR2 are MNHEY and SMNVEV (reference sequence). The CDR3 totals 13 residues. V was pared by 8 bases and J by 2 bases, with 13 bases between. As DNA, the CDR3 is TGTGCCAGCGGTCGGGACACCCCCTACGAGCAGTACTTC. Translation: CASGRDTPYEQYF.

The rearrangement joins TRBV9 to TRBJ2-2; D call uncertain. V lost 1 base and J 7 bases, leaving 5 bases between the germline ends. CDR3 length: 12 residues. The V gene's germline CDR1 is SGDLS and CDR2 YYNGEE. The CDR3: CASSVYGGELFF. DNA for the CDR3: TGTGCCAGCAGCGTATACGGCGGGGAGCTGTTTTTT.

This chain joins TRBV27 and TRBJ1-5; weak D call: TRBD1 (5 bases). Per the germline V gene, CDR1 is MNHEY and CDR2 is SMNVEV (reference sequence). This CDR3 spans 15 amino acids. V was cut by 3 bases and J by 3 bases, with 12 bases left in between. The CDR3 DNA follows: TGTGCCAGCAGTTTTTCAGGGCTATACAATCAGCCCCAGCATTTT. It specifies CASSFSGLYNQPQHF.

The J gene is TRBJ1-2, the V gene TRBV12-3 or TRBV12-4; TRBD1 matches 8 bases. This CDR3 contains 13 residues. The J segment lost 6 bases and the V segment lost 5 bases, leaving 5 bases of the junction unmatched. The CDR3 nucleotides read TGTGCCAGCAGTGCCGGACAGGGTAATGGCTACACCTTC. Its translation: CASSAGQGNGYTF.